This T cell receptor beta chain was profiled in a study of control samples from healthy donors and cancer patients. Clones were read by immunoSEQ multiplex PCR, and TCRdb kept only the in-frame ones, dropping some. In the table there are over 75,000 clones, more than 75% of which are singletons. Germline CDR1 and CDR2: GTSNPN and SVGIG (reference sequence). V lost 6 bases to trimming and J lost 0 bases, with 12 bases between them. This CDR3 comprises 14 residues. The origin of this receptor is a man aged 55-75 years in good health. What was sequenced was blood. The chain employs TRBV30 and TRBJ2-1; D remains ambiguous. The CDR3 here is CACRVTNSYNEQFF. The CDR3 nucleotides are TGTGCCTGCCGGGTGACAAACTCCTACAATGAGCAGTTCTTC.